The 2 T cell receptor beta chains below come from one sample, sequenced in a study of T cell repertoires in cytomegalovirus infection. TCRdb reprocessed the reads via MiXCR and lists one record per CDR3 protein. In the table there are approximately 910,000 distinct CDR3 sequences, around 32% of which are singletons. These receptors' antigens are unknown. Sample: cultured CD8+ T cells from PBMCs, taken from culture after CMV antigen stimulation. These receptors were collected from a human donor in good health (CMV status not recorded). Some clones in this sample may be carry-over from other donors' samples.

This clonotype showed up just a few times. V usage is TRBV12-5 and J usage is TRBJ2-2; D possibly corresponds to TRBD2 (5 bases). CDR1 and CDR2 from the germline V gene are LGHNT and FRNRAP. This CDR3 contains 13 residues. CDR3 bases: TGTGCCAGCGGACTCGGCGGCTCCGGGGAGCTGTTTTTT. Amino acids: CASGLGGSGELFF. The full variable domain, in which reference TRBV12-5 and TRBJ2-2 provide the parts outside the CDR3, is DARVTQTPRHKVTEMGQEVTMRCQPILGHNTVFWYRQTMMQGLELLAYFRNRAPLDDSGMPKDRFSAEMPDATLATLKIQPSEPRDSAVYFCASGLGGSGELFFGEGSRLTVL.

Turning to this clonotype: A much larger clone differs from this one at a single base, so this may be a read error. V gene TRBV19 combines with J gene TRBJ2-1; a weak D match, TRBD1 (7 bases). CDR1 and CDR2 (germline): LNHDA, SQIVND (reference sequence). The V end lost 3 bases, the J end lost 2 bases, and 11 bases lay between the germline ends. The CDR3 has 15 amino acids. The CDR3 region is CASSMGRGAYNEQFF. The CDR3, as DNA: TGTGCCAGTAGTATGGGCAGGGGGGCCTACAATGAGCAGTTCTTC.